This TCR beta chain was sequenced during a study of human T cells and chemical hapten exposure. Study as a whole: Largely, small differences in pooled library volume made per-sample TCR yields vary. Study observations and caveats: No alteration of TCRs above 1 in 1000 frequency was seen with DPC sensitization.

Germline CDR1 is MDHEN and CDR2 is SYDVKM. The V and J ends lost 8 bases and 6 bases respectively, with 8 bases between them. The CDR3 has 10 amino acids. The time point: healthy volunteer bleed at 6 weeks. Unfractionated whole blood was the source from which total RNA was extracted. Unique molecular identifiers were affixed to discrete cDNA molecules within the library. TCRdb re-analysed the RACE reads in MiXCR, keeping a single row per CDR3 protein. The data hold about 37,000 distinct CDR3 sequences, with roughly 5.4% observed a single time. A note on this clonotype: Antigen unknown.

The receptor comes from a human donor in good health. Some clones in this sample may be carry-over from other donors' samples. Sequenced material: whole blood. This chain connects TRBV28 to TRBJ2-7, with D perhaps TRBD2 (6 bases). In DNA form, the CDR3 reads TGTGCCAGCGGGCGGGGCGAGCAGTACTTC. It encodes CASGRGEQYF.